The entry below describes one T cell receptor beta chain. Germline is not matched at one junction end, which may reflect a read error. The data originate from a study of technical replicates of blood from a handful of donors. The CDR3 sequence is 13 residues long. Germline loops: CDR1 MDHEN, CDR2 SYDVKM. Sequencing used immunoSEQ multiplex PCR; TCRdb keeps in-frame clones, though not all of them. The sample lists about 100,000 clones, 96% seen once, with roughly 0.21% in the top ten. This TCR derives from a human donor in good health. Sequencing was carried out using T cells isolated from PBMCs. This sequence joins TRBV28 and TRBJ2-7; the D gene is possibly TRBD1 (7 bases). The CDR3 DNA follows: TGTGCCAGCATTCAAGGAGGGGGCCCTAACCAGTGGTTC. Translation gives CASIQGGGPNQWF.